These T cell receptor beta chains were read from a single sample in a study of control samples from healthy donors and cancer patients. Here immunoSEQ multiplex PCR was the method, and the copy in TCRdb shows in-frame clones only, minus some. Of about 86,000 clones in the sample, approximately 91% are singletons; the top ten hold about 10%. The specimen was PBMCs. The receptors stem from a woman aged 45-60 years with colorectal cancer. The CDR3 runs from the conserved cysteine through the conserved F or W. The D gene is left open where the match is weak. Expanded clones are given a class, and other clones once, few, many or no size at all.

clone size | J gene | V gene | D gene | CDR3 DNA | CDR3 protein
. | TRBJ1-6 | TRBV4-3 | . | TGCGCCAGCAGCCAGAAGACGGGAAGTTCACCCCTCCACTTT | CASSQKTGSSPLHF
once | TRBJ1-5 | TRBV29-1 | TRBD1 | TGCAGCGACCTCACCAGGGGGGATAATCAGCCCCAGCATTTT | CSDLTRGDNQPQHF
. | TRBJ1-5 | TRBV29-1 | . | TGCAGCGTTGGGGGAATCGGTCAGCCCCAGCATTTT | CSVGGIGQPQHF
. | TRBJ2-1 | TRBV5-8 | . | TGTGCCAGCAGCTTATCAGGAGGCAATGAGCAGTTCTTC | CASSLSGGNEQFF
. | TRBJ2-5 | TRBV4-2 | TRBD2 | TGTGCCAGCAGCCAAGCCCCCGGGACTAGCGGGGGTGCTCAAGAGACCCAGTACTTC | CASSQAPGTSGGAQETQYF
. | TRBJ1-6 | TRBV7-2 | . | TGTGCCAGCAGCTTAGGTGCAGGGTGGTCTAATTCACCCCTCCACTTT | CASSLGAGWSNSPLHF
. | TRBJ1-6 | TRBV6-5 | TRBD1 | TGTGCCAGCAGTTTGGACAGGGGGCCAGGTTCACCCCTCCACTTT | CASSLDRGPGSPLHF
once | TRBJ1-2 | TRBV29-1 | . | TGCAGCCTGAGCTCCGGGGCAGGCTACACCTTC | CSLSSGAGYTF
. | TRBJ1-2 | TRBV3-1/TRBV3-2 | . | TGTGCCAGCAGCCACCCCCAGTCGGGCTACACCTTC | CASSHPQSGYTF
few | TRBJ2-2 | TRBV4-1 | . | TGCGCCAGCAGCCAAGTCGGGGAGGACACCGGGGAGCTGTTTTTT | CASSQVGEDTGELFF
. | TRBJ1-1 | TRBV6-5 | TRBD1 | TGTGCCAGCAGTTACTCGATACAGGGGGACACTGAAGCTTTCTTT | CASSYSIQGDTEAFF
. | TRBJ2-3 | TRBV10-1 | . | TGCGCCAGACCGCGGACAGTACCGGGGGATACGCAGTATTTT | CARPRTVPGDTQYF
. | TRBJ1-3 | TRBV6-5 | TRBD1 | TGTGCCAGCGAGGACAGGGGTGGAAACACCATATATTTT | CASEDRGGNTIYF
. | TRBJ1-5 | TRBV6-2/TRBV6-3 | . | TGTGCCAGCAGTTACCGATTAAGCAGGATCAATCAGCCCCAGCATTTT | CASSYRLSRINQPQHF
once | TRBJ1-6 | TRBV19 | TRBD1 | TGTGCCAGTAGGCCCCCTTCGACAGGGAAGGATTCACCCCTCCACTTT | CASRPPSTGKDSPLHF
. | TRBJ2-3 | TRBV14 | . | TGTGCCAGCAGCCAAGATGGGAGGAGGGGGGACACAGATACGCAGTATTTT | CASSQDGRRGDTDTQYF
. | TRBJ1-3 | TRBV4-1 | TRBD1 | TGCGCCAGCAGCCGCTCACAGGGGACCGGAAACACCATATATTTT | CASSRSQGTGNTIYF
. | TRBJ2-1 | TRBV6-4 | TRBD1 | TGTGCCAGCAGTGACTCTGCGTACAGGGGGCTAGACAATGAGCAGTTCTTC | CASSDSAYRGLDNEQFF
. | TRBJ1-5 | TRBV6-2/TRBV6-3 | . | TGTGCCAGCAGTTATGGCGTGGGGGCGGGTCAGCCCCAGCATTTT | CASSYGVGAGQPQHF
. | TRBJ1-6 | TRBV18 | . | TGTGCCAGCTCACCCTCCGACATCAGCTATAATTCACCCCTCCACTTT | CASSPSDISYNSPLHF
. | TRBJ1-4 | TRBV2 | TRBD1 | TGTGCCAGCAGGCGAATCCGGGACAGGGTCGAAAAACTGTTTTTT | CASRRIRDRVEKLFF
. | TRBJ1-1 | TRBV7-2 | . | TGTGCCAGCAGCCCTTATACTGGGGGTGAGACTGAAGCTTTCTTT | CASSPYTGGETEAFF
. | TRBJ1-3 | TRBV12-3/TRBV12-4 | . | TGTGCCAGCAGCGGGATCTCTGGAAACACCATATATTTT | CASSGISGNTIYF
. | TRBJ2-1 | TRBV10-3 | TRBD1 | TGTGCCATCAGATCGGGACAGGGGGCCGATGAGCAGTTCTTC | CAIRSGQGADEQFF
. | TRBJ1-2 | TRBV10-2 | TRBD1 | TGCGCCAGCAGGGAGACAGGGGGGGGCTATGGCTACACCTTC | CASRETGGGYGYTF
. | TRBJ2-3 | TRBV6-5 | . | TGTGCCAGTCGAACCGGAGATACGCAGTATTTT | CASRTGDTQYF
. | TRBJ1-2 | TRBV7-2 | . | TGTGCCAGCAGCCCTAACCCCCTCATGAAGAACTATGGCTACACCTTC | CASSPNPLMKNYGYTF
. | TRBJ1-3 | TRBV7-9 | . | TGTGCCAGCGGCCTGGGGCCCTCTGGAAACACCATATATTTT | CASGLGPSGNTIYF
. | TRBJ1-2 | TRBV29-1 | TRBD1 | TGCAGCGTTGGAGGGGGCGGCTATGGCTACACCTTC | CSVGGGGYGYTF
. | TRBJ1-5 | TRBV19 | . | TGTGCCAGTATTATTGGGGGCGGGGGCTGGGATCAGCCCCAGCATTTT | CASIIGGGGWDQPQHF
. | TRBJ1-2 | TRBV29-1 | . | TGCAGCGTTGAAGGGTTAGTAACGGAGAACTATGGCTACACCTTC | CSVEGLVTENYGYTF
. | TRBJ2-6 | TRBV2 | . | TGTGCCAGCAGAGAGGACAGCTCTGGGGCCAACGTCCTGACTTTC | CASREDSSGANVLTF
once | TRBJ1-1 | TRBV5-1 | . | TGCGCCAGCAGCTTGGGGTCGAACACTGAAGCTTTCTTT | CASSLGSNTEAFF